Here is one TCR beta chain with its context. Primers: 60 Vbeta forward and 13 Jbeta reverse. Data came from immunoSEQ multiplex PCR; TCRdb stores just in-frame clones and leaves some out. Of about 160,000 clones in the sample, about 60% are singletons; the top ten hold about 7.1%. The CDR3 consists of 14 residues. Germline CDR1 is SGDLS and CDR2 is YYNGEE. Trimming removed 3 bases at V and 1 base at J, with 7 bases between. The entry originates in a study of cytomegalovirus exposure and HLA in healthy donors. The clonotype was recovered from a woman aged 55 to 70 in good health and CMV-seropositive. This chain links TRBV9 with TRBJ2-2; D gene unclear. Sequencing used PBMCs. The CDR3 reads CASSGYMNTGELFF. Written as DNA, the CDR3 is TGTGCCAGCAGCGGATACATGAACACCGGGGAGCTGTTTTTT.